The 16 T cell receptor beta chains reported below all come from one sample, sequenced in a study of cytomegalovirus exposure and HLA in healthy donors. It was with 60 Vbeta and 13 Jbeta primers that the PCR ran. The assay was immunoSEQ multiplex PCR, and TCRdb's table has in-frame clones only and misses some. The profile shows approximately 100,000 clones, 70% to 80% of them singletons. Sequencing was carried out using PBMCs. Every receptor here comes from a woman in her 40s in good health and CMV-seronegative.

This chain links TRBV7-2 with TRBJ2-1; TRBD1 matches 9 bases. This CDR3 contains 15 residues. CDR1 and CDR2 from the germline V gene are SGHTA and FQGNSA. The J segment lost 4 bases and the V segment lost 2 bases, leaving 3 bases of the junction unmatched. CDR3 loop: CASSLYGQGYNEQFF. CDR3 sequence (DNA): TGTGCCAGCAGCTTATATGGACAGGGGTACAATGAGCAGTTCTTC.

Concerning this clone itself: Other DNA sequences in this specimen translate into the identical CDR3. This chain joins TRBV4-1 and TRBJ1-2; D is perhaps TRBD1 (6 bases). The CDR3 totals 13 residues. The V end lost 8 bases, the J end lost 7 bases, and 17 bases lay between the germline ends. Germline CDR1 reads MGHRA; CDR2 reads YSYEKL. The CDR3 loop reads CASAPDSPRGYTF. Here the CDR3 DNA reads TGCGCCAGCGCGCCGGACAGCCCCCGTGGCTACACCTTC.

V usage is TRBV14 and J usage is TRBJ2-2; a weak D match, TRBD1 (5 bases). Trimming removed 1 base from V and 5 bases from J, with 14 bases in between. Germline V gene sequence: CDR1 SGHDN, CDR2 FVKESK. CDR3 length: 16 residues. CDR3: CASSQVKSQGTGELFF. DNA of the CDR3: TGTGCCAGCAGCCAAGTTAAATCCCAGGGAACCGGGGAGCTGTTTTTT. The whole variable domain, filled in from reference TRBV14 and TRBJ2-2, reads EAGVTQFPSHSVIEKGQTVTLRCDPISGHDNLYWYRRVMGKEIKFLLHFVKESKQDESGMPNNRFLAERTGGTYSTLKVQPAELEDSGVYFCASSQVKSQGTGELFFGEGSRLTVL.

V usage is TRBV7-2 and J usage is TRBJ1-2, with 9 bases identical to TRBD1. CDR3 length: 14 amino acids. Unmatched junction bases numbered 4, after V lost 1 base and J lost 7 bases. The germline V gene has CDR1 SGHTA and CDR2 FQGNSA. The CDR3 DNA follows: TGTGCCAGCAGCTTAGAGGGACAGGGAAGTGGCTACACCTTC. Residues: CASSLEGQGSGYTF.

This clone showed up just once. The gene calls are TRBV9 and TRBJ1-2, with D unresolved. Germline CDR1 and CDR2: SGDLS and YYNGEE. This CDR3 comprises 13 residues. Trimming took off 6 bases at V and 2 bases at J, with 11 bases between the two ends. The CDR3 nucleotides read TGTGCCAGCACCTGGGCCCTGAACTATGGCTACACCTTC. As protein: CASTWALNYGYTF.

The chain links TRBV11-2 to TRBJ1-2, with 9 bases matching TRBD1. Germline loops: CDR1 SGHAT, CDR2 FQNNGV. The CDR3 totals 17 residues. The V and J ends lost 1 base and 7 bases, in that order; junction bases with no gene match: 13. CDR3 DNA: TGTGCCAGCAGCTTAGCAGGACAGGGGCCCTATGGCAGTGGCTACACCTTC. This translates into CASSLAGQGPYGSGYTF. The full variable domain, rest sourced from reference TRBV11-2 and TRBJ1-2, is EAGVAQSPRYKIIEKRQSVAFWCNPISGHATLYWYQQILGQGPKLLIQFQNNGVVDDSQLPKDRFSAERLKGVDSTLKIQPAKLEDSAVYLCASSLAGQGPYGSGYTFGSGTRLTVV.

The V call is TRBV28, the J call TRBJ1-2, with a weak D call TRBD1 (5 bases). This CDR3 has 12 residues. Germline assignment: CDR1 MDHEN and CDR2 SYDVKM. Trimming removed 10 bases at V and 8 bases at J, with 17 bases between. The CDR3 here is CAIRRQTEGYTF. DNA for the CDR3: TGTGCCATAAGGAGACAGACGGAAGGCTACACCTTC.

J is TRBJ1-2 and V is TRBV19, with D tentatively TRBD1 (6 bases). Germline V CDR1 and CDR2: LNHDA, SQIVND (reference sequence). V lost 4 bases, J lost 4 bases, and 19 bases lay in between. The CDR3 length is 16 residues. CDR3 residues: CASSTFSGTIFYGYTF. CDR3 coding DNA: TGTGCCAGTAGTACCTTCTCCGGGACAATATTCTATGGCTACACCTTC. Full variable domain (missing parts from reference TRBV19 and TRBJ1-2): DGGITQSPKYLFRKEGQNVTLSCEQNLNHDAMYWYRQDPGQGLRLIYYSQIVNDFQKGDIAEGYSVSREKKESFPLTVTSAQKNPTAFYLCASSTFSGTIFYGYTFGSGTRLTVV.

The gene calls are TRBV2 and TRBJ2-1; 13 nucleotides agree with TRBD2. Germline values: CDR1 SNHLY, CDR2 FYNNEI. The CDR3 has 14 amino acids. With 9 bases clipped from V and 6 bases from J, the junction kept 5 bases outside the gene matches. The CDR3 DNA is TGTGCCAGTAGAACTAGCGGGAGGGCCAATGAGCAGTTCTTC. This gives the protein CASRTSGRANEQFF.

The chain uses TRBV5-1 and TRBJ1-1, with 9 bases that match TRBD1. CDR1 and CDR2 from the germline V gene are SGHRS and YFSETQ. The CDR3 runs 13 residues. Trimming at V came to 9 bases and at J to 1 base, leaving 4 bases not matched to a gene. The CDR3 here is CANTGQGNTEAFF. As DNA, the CDR3 is TGCGCCAATACGGGACAGGGGAACACTGAAGCTTTCTTT.

This clone has only a few counts. CDR3 in amino acids: CASSFANSGANVLTF. The CDR3, as DNA: TGTGCCAGCAGTTTCGCTAACTCTGGGGCCAACGTCCTGACTTTC. This sequence joins TRBV28 and TRBJ2-6; D unresolved. This CDR3 has 15 residues. V lost 3 bases to trimming and J lost 0 bases, with 6 bases between them. The germline gives CDR1 MDHEN, CDR2 SYDVKM.

This rearrangement joins TRBV11-3 to TRBJ2-2; D gene ambiguous. The CDR3 contains 14 residues. Germline V CDR1 and CDR2: SGHNT, YENEEA. Trimming took 0 bases from V and 3 from J, leaving 5 bases between them. The CDR3, as DNA: TGTGCCAGCAGCTTAGATCCGTACACCGGGGAGCTGTTTTTT. Amino acids: CASSLDPYTGELFF.

The V gene is TRBV7-2, the J gene TRBJ2-7; tentative D call: TRBD1 (5 bases). This CDR3 region has 15 residues. CDR1 is SGHTA and CDR2 is FQGNSA in the germline V gene. The V end was cut by 5 bases, the J end by 3 bases, with 17 bases between. In nucleotides, the CDR3 is TGTGCCAGCAGCCCCCTAGGGGTTCAGGGCTACGAGCAGTACTTC. It translates to CASSPLGVQGYEQYF.

The rearrangement links TRBV18 to TRBJ2-7, with TRBD2 matching 8 bases. Germline values: CDR1 KGHSH, CDR2 LQKENI. The CDR3 totals 15 residues. The ends lost 3 bases at V and 5 bases at J; junction bases unmatched: 9. CDR3 loop: CASSPSSGRKDEQYF. The CDR3 nucleotides read TGTGCCAGCTCACCCTCGAGCGGGAGAAAGGACGAGCAGTACTTC.

This rearrangement joins TRBV30 to TRBJ2-7; 15 positions agree with TRBD2. This CDR3 region has 16 residues. V gave up 1 base and J gave up 4 bases; unmatched junction bases: 5. Per the germline V gene, CDR1 is GTSNPN and CDR2 is SVGIG (reference sequence). CDR3 nucleotide sequence: TGTGCCTGGAGTGCAGGGACTAGCGGGAGGATGTACGAGCAGTACTTC. It encodes CAWSAGTSGRMYEQYF.

This chain joins TRBV7-2 and TRBJ2-3; 8 nucleotides align to TRBD2. This CDR3 is 16 amino acids long. Germline trimming cut 5 bases from V and 4 bases from J; bases unmatched to any gene: 11. The germline CDR1 and CDR2 sequences are SGHTA and FQGNSA. In nucleotides, the CDR3 is TGTGCCAGCAGCCAGACCGGGACTAGAGGACCAGATACGCAGTATTTT. Its translation: CASSQTGTRGPDTQYF.